The sequence of this T cell receptor beta chain was determined in a study of regulatory T cells in long-lasting Graves disease. Turning to the study itself: The definition of persistent Graves' disease was over 5 years of antithyroid drugs with positive TSH receptor antibodies.

HTBI primers from iRepertoire and Arm-PCR of CDR3 regions yielded the TCR beta libraries. TCRdb reprocessed the multiplex PCR reads with MiXCR, giving one entry per CDR3 protein. The table records under 450,000 distinct CDR3 sequences, 23% of them present only once. This clonotype was detected many times. Unmatched junction bases numbered 30, after V lost 7 bases and J lost 4 bases. The length of the CDR3 is 21 residues. Germline V gives CDR1 SGHTA, CDR2 FQGTGA. Time point reported: persistent/refractory GD, antithyroid drugs over 5 years with positive TRAb. PBMC RNA served as the TCR library source. The specimen was peripheral blood mononuclear cells (PBMCs), collected when the disease was refractory, from a patient treated with antithyroid drugs. This chain joins TRBV7-3 and TRBJ2-5; 7 bases are a match to TRBD2. This receptor was identified in a female donor with Graves disease. The CDR3 nucleotides are TGTGCCAGCAACTTCCCCAACCGGGAACGATTAGGGGAGGGCCTAGGAGAGACCCAGTACTTC. This codes for CASNFPNRERLGEGLGETQYF.